These 29 T cell receptor beta chains were sequenced from one sample in a study of cytomegalovirus exposure and HLA in healthy donors. The PCR ran on 60 Vbeta and 13 Jbeta primers. The repertoire was sequenced with immunoSEQ multiplex PCR; TCRdb's copy has only in-frame clones and lacks some. The repertoire holds about 160,000 clones, with roughly 87% as singletons. The sequencing input was PBMCs. These receptors came from a man in his fifties in good health and CMV-seropositive.

The chain joins TRBV19 to TRBJ2-3, with TRBD1 matching over 8 bases. This CDR3 spans 14 amino acids. Germline trimming cut 4 bases from V and 1 base from J; bases unmatched to any gene: 1. Germline CDR1 and CDR2: LNHDA and SQIVND (reference sequence). CDR3 nucleotide sequence: TGTGCCAGTAGTACGGGACAGGGCACAGATACGCAGTATTTT. It encodes CASSTGQGTDTQYF.

This rearrangement joins TRBV30 to TRBJ1-6, with a tentative D call TRBD1 (5 bases). In germline, CDR1 is GTSNPN, CDR2 SVGIG (reference sequence). This CDR3 region has 13 residues. The V gene lost 0 bases and the J gene lost 8 bases, with 8 bases spanning the gap. CDR3 residues: CAWSVQAHSPLHF. The CDR3 nucleotides read TGTGCCTGGAGTGTACAGGCTCATTCACCCCTCCACTTT.

This chain connects TRBV6-5 to TRBJ1-5, with D tentatively TRBD1 (6 bases). This CDR3 is 12 amino acids long. Per the germline V gene, CDR1 is MNHEY and CDR2 is SVGAGI. V lost 6 bases to trimming and J lost 6 bases, with 9 bases between them. CDR3 sequence (DNA): TGTGCCAGCAGGGGGGCTGGTCAGCCCCAGCATTTT. Protein sequence: CASRGAGQPQHF.

The V call is TRBV9, the J call TRBJ2-2; perhaps TRBD1 as D (6 bases). Germline V gene lookup returns CDR1 SGDLS and CDR2 YYNGEE. The CDR3 runs 14 residues. The V end was cut by 7 bases, the J end by 0 bases, with 10 bases between. The CDR3 protein is CASSGQTNTGELFF. The CDR3 coding sequence is TGTGCCAGCTCAGGACAGACGAACACCGGGGAGCTGTTTTTT.

The chain recombines TRBV18 with TRBJ1-2; 9 bases are a match to TRBD1. The V and J ends lost 3 bases and 3 bases, in that order; junction bases with no gene match: 5. The V gene's germline CDR1 is KGHSH and CDR2 LQKENI. This CDR3 spans 15 amino acids. The DNA for the CDR3 is TGTGCCAGCTCACCCGTGCGGGACAGGGACTATGGCTACACCTTC. Protein: CASSPVRDRDYGYTF.

This chain uses TRBV4-2 with TRBJ1-4, with D unresolved. Germline V gives CDR1 LGHNA, CDR2 YNFKEQ. The V end was cut by 0 bases, the J end by 7 bases, with 12 bases between. This CDR3 is 15 amino acids long. Here the CDR3 reads CASSQDVGGSEKLFF. The CDR3 nucleotides read TGTGCCAGCAGCCAAGATGTGGGAGGAAGTGAAAAACTGTTTTTT.

This sequence joins TRBV10-1 and TRBJ2-7; 13 bases align to TRBD2. V trimming: 6 bases; J trimming: 2 bases; junction bases outside the gene matches: 4. The CDR3 extends over 15 amino acids. Germline lookup yields CDR1 WNHNN and CDR2 SYGVQD (reference sequence). The CDR3 bases are TGCGCCAGCAGCTCGGGACTAGCGGGGCCCTACGAGCAGTACTTC. Its protein product is CASSSGLAGPYEQYF.

V gene TRBV15 combines with J gene TRBJ1-5; D perhaps matches TRBD1 (6 bases). The CDR3 has 15 amino acids. V lost 2 bases, J lost 5 bases, and 13 bases lay in between. Per the germline V gene, CDR1 is LNHNV and CDR2 is YYDKDF (reference sequence). The CDR3 is CATSRRRDTDQPQHF. The CDR3 DNA follows: TGTGCCACCAGCAGACGTCGGGACACCGATCAGCCCCAGCATTTT. The whole variable domain, remainder taken from reference TRBV15 and TRBJ1-5, is DAMVIQNPRYQVTQFGKPVTLSCSQTLNHNVMYWYQQKSSQAPKLLFHYYDKDFNNEADTPDNFQSRRPNTSFCFLDIRSPGLGDTAMYLCATSRRRDTDQPQHFGDGTRLSIL.

The chain has TRBV6-1 and TRBJ2-3; no firm D call. From germline, CDR1 is MNHNS and CDR2 SASEGT. The CDR3 is 10 residues long. V was shortened by 7 bases and J by 5 bases, with 4 bases between the two germline ends. CDR3 residues: CASNIDTQYF. The CDR3 DNA reads TGTGCCAGCAATATAGATACGCAGTATTTT.

This sequence joins TRBV4-3 and TRBJ2-1; TRBD2 matches 16 bases. The CDR3 sequence is 20 residues long. V shed 1 base and J 2 bases; nucleotides not matched to a gene: 8. Germline V gene sequence: CDR1 LGHNA, CDR2 YSLEER. This CDR3 is CASSQGSGLAGGGAYNEQFF. In DNA, the CDR3 is TGCGCCAGCAGCCAAGGTTCGGGACTAGCGGGGGGGGGAGCCTACAATGAGCAGTTCTTC.

The genes are TRBV5-6 and TRBJ2-1; tentatively, D is TRBD1 (6 bases). The CDR3 is 15 residues long. V lost 0 bases and J 3 bases, leaving 10 bases between the germline ends. The V gene's germline CDR1 is SGHDT and CDR2 YYEEEE. In DNA form, the CDR3 reads TGTGCCAGCAGCTTGGGGGACATACTCTACAATGAGCAGTTCTTC. It is translated as CASSLGDILYNEQFF.

The V call is TRBV9, the J call TRBJ2-1, with D possibly TRBD2 on 7 matching bases. The germline CDR1 and CDR2 sequences are SGDLS and YYNGEE. V lost 2 bases, J lost 9 bases, and 12 bases lay in between. The CDR3 extends over 13 amino acids. CDR3: CASSVWGGREQFF. CDR3 bases: TGTGCCAGCAGCGTGTGGGGGGGCCGTGAGCAGTTCTTC.

This sequence joins TRBV7-6 and TRBJ2-3, with D possibly being TRBD1 (5 bases). This CDR3 contains 16 residues. CDR1 and CDR2 (germline): SGHVS, FNYEAQ. V lost 1 base, J lost 2 bases, and 13 bases lay in between. The CDR3: CASSLGGSRATDTQYF. The CDR3 coding sequence is TGTGCCAGCAGCTTAGGGGGCTCTAGAGCCACAGATACGCAGTATTTT.

V usage is TRBV4-1 and J usage is TRBJ2-7; 7 bases are shared with TRBD2. From germline, CDR1 is MGHRA and CDR2 YSYEKL. The V gene end was trimmed by 4 bases and the J gene end by 2 bases; junction bases not matched to a gene: 11. The CDR3 runs to 16 residues. The CDR3 here is CASSPTGPSGAYEQYF. Here the CDR3 DNA reads TGCGCCAGCAGCCCGACCGGGCCTAGCGGAGCCTACGAGCAGTACTTC.

The genes are TRBV21-1 and TRBJ1-5. TRBV21-1 is a recognized pseudogene. The CDR3 spans 14 residues. In DNA form, the CDR3 reads TGTGCCAGCAGCCGGGATTTAAGCAATCAGCCCCAGCATTTT. Amino acids: CASSRDLSNQPQHF.

The V gene is TRBV11-2, the J gene TRBJ2-7; unclear D gene. CDR1 SGHAT and CDR2 FQNNGV come from the germline V gene. Trimming cost V 3 bases and J 2 bases, with 11 bases left between them. There are 14 residues in the CDR3. This CDR3 is CASSFQLVAYEQYF. CDR3 sequence (DNA): TGTGCCAGCAGCTTCCAACTGGTCGCCTACGAGCAGTACTTC.

The chain combines TRBV14 with TRBJ2-7; TRBD2 agrees at 7 bases. This CDR3 region has 16 residues. Germline V CDR1 and CDR2: SGHDN, FVKESK. Unmatched junction bases numbered 9, after V lost 1 base and J lost 3 bases. CDR3 DNA sequence: TGTGCCAGCAGCCAAGGGGCGCTAGCGGATTTCTACGAGCAGTACTTC. As protein: CASSQGALADFYEQYF.

The gene calls are TRBV7-3 and TRBJ2-1; the match to TRBD2 covers 16 bases. The CDR3 consists of 16 residues. Germline trimming cut 4 bases from V and 9 bases from J; bases unmatched to any gene: 6. Germline CDR1 is SGHTA and CDR2 is FQGTGA. The DNA of the CDR3 is TGTGCCAGCAGCTCCGGGACTAGCGGGGGGGCCGTTGAGCAGTTCTTC. Translation: CASSSGTSGGAVEQFF.

The chain is built from TRBV27 and TRBJ1-2; D gene unclear. Trimming stripped 6 bases from V and 4 bases from J, with 18 bases between. The CDR3 is 15 amino acids. Germline V gene data show CDR1 as MNHEY and CDR2 as SMNVEV (reference sequence). The DNA for the CDR3 is TGTGCCAGCAGCCTTCGTCCGGGAACGGGCTATGGCTACACCTTC. This translates into CASSLRPGTGYGYTF.

The chain recombines TRBV6-5 with TRBJ2-3, with D perhaps TRBD2 (5 bases). Germline V gives CDR1 MNHEY, CDR2 SVGAGI. The ends were cut back, 8 bases at V and 4 bases at J, with 10 bases in the middle. The length of the CDR3 is 12 residues. CDR3 bases: TGTGCCAGCGGTTCCGGGGCAGATACGCAGTATTTT. Its protein is CASGSGADTQYF.

A word on this clone: The sample has other DNA sequences that encode this CDR3 too. The chain recombines TRBV28 with TRBJ2-7; 7 nucleotides align to TRBD1. The V gene's germline CDR1 is MDHEN and CDR2 SYDVKM. This CDR3 spans 13 amino acids. V was clipped by 5 bases and J by 1 base; unmatched bases: 2. The CDR3 bases are TGTGCCAGCAGTAACAGGGGATCCTACGAGCAGTACTTC. Amino acid sequence: CASSNRGSYEQYF.

The rearrangement links TRBV4-1 to TRBJ2-7; the match to TRBD2 covers 13 bases. This CDR3 contains 17 residues. Per the germline V gene, CDR1 is MGHRA and CDR2 is YSYEKL. Trimming took 1 base from V and 6 from J; bases not matched to a gene: 9. CDR3 residues: CASSQALAGGPGAEQYF. In nucleotides, the CDR3 is TGCGCCAGCAGCCAAGCACTAGCGGGAGGGCCAGGGGCCGAGCAGTACTTC.

On this clone: The junction shows a germline mismatch at one end, possibly a read error. The sample holds other DNA sequences that translate to the same CDR3. This rearrangement joins TRBV5-1 to TRBJ2-7; weak D call: TRBD2 (5 bases). The CDR3 totals 13 residues. In germline, CDR1 is SGHRS, CDR2 YFSETQ. The CDR3 DNA is TGCGCCAGCAGCCTACGGACTTCCTATGAGCAGTACTTC. Protein: CASSLRTSYEQYF.

The chain carries TRBV27 and TRBJ2-3, with 9 bases matching TRBD2. This CDR3 region has 15 residues. The V segment lost 5 bases and the J segment 4 bases; nucleotides outside the gene matches: 7. CDR1 and CDR2 from the germline V gene are MNHEY and SMNVEV (reference sequence). CDR3 sequence: CASSLLAGIPDTQYF. In DNA form, the CDR3 reads TGTGCCAGCAGTCTCCTAGCGGGAATCCCAGATACGCAGTATTTT.

This chain uses TRBV13 with TRBJ1-2, with 12 bases fitting TRBD1. The CDR3 has 17 residues. Per germline, CDR1 PRHDT and CDR2 FYEKMQ (reference sequence). J gave up 3 bases and V 4 bases, and 9 bases lay outside the gene matches. The CDR3 region is CASSSTPGQGADYGYTF. Here the CDR3 DNA reads TGTGCCAGCAGCTCGACGCCGGGACAGGGGGCGGACTATGGCTACACCTTC. The complete variable domain, with remaining parts taken from reference TRBV13 and TRBJ1-2, reads AAGVIQSPRHLIKEKRETATLKCYPIPRHDTVYWYQQGPGQDPQFLISFYEKMQSDKGSIPDRFSAQQFSDYHSELNMSSLELGDSALYFCASSSTPGQGADYGYTFGSGTRLTVV.

The V and J genes are TRBV30 and TRBJ2-2, with D perhaps TRBD1 (5 bases). Germline CDR1 GTSNPN, CDR2 SVGIG (reference sequence). Trimming took off 4 bases at V and 4 bases at J, with 10 bases between the two ends. The CDR3 is 13 residues long. In DNA, the CDR3 is TGTGCCTGGACTACAGGCAGCACCGGGGAGCTGTTTTTT. It translates to CAWTTGSTGELFF.

V and J are TRBV19 and TRBJ2-1, with 7 bases matching TRBD1. V was pared by 5 bases and J by 7 bases, with 8 bases of the junction left unmatched. CDR1 LNHDA and CDR2 SQIVND come from the germline V gene (reference sequence). The CDR3 consists of 14 residues. This CDR3 is CASSATGSLNEQFF. The CDR3 DNA follows: TGTGCCAGTAGTGCGACAGGGAGTTTAAATGAGCAGTTCTTC.

The chain joins TRBV29-1 to TRBJ2-3; no firm D call. Germline assignment: CDR1 SQVTM and CDR2 ANQGSEA. The V gene lost 4 bases and the J gene lost 0 bases, with 5 bases spanning the gap. CDR3 size: 12 residues. The CDR3 here is CSVGTSTDTQYF. CDR3 coding DNA: TGCAGCGTTGGAACAAGCACAGATACGCAGTATTTT.

The chain joins TRBV5-1 to TRBJ1-1; 8 bases are a match to TRBD1. V lost 4 bases to trimming and J lost 1 base; unmatched junction nucleotides: 6. The germline CDR1 and CDR2 sequences are SGHRS and YFSETQ. This CDR3 has 15 amino acids. CDR3: CASSGRTGSNTEAFF. CDR3 nucleotides: TGCGCCAGCAGCGGGAGGACAGGGTCGAACACTGAAGCTTTCTTT.